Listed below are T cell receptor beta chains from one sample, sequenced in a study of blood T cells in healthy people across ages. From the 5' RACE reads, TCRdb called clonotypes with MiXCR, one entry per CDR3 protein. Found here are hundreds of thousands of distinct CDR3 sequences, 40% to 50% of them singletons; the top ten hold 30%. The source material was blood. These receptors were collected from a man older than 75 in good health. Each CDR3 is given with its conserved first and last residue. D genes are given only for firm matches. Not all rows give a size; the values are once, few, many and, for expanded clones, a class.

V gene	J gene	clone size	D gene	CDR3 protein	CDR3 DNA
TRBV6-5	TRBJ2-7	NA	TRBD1	CASGTGTEAYNEQYF	TGTGCCAGCGGGACCGGGACAGAAGCCTACAATGAGCAGTACTTC
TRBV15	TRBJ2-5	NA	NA	CATSRGGTSSSAQYF	TGTGCCACCAGCAGAGGGGGGACTTCCTCCTCAGCCCAGTACTTC
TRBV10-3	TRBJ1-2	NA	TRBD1	CAIGDPTGKDGYTF	TGCGCCATCGGTGATCCGACAGGGAAGGATGGCTACACCTTC
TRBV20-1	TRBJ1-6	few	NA	CSARDHSGQKTFFGNSPLHF	TGCAGTGCTAGAGATCATAGCGGACAGAAGACCTTCTTCGGTAATTCACCCCTCCACTTT
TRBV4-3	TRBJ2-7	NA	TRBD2	CASSLGAGETYEQYF	TGCGCCAGCAGCCTGGGAGCGGGAGAGACCTACGAGCAGTACTTC
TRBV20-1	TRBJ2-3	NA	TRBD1	CSVPTGNTDTQYF	TGCAGTGTCCCGACAGGGAACACAGATACGCAGTATTTT
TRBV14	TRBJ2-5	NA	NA	CASSQDWVRSPQETQYF	TGTGCCAGCAGCCAAGATTGGGTCAGAAGTCCTCAAGAGACCCAGTACTTC
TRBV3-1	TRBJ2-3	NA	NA	CASSQDRGGVGVTAPQDTQYF	TGTGCCAGCAGCCAAGATCGGGGAGGAGTGGGAGTGACCGCCCCACAAGATACGCAGTATTTT
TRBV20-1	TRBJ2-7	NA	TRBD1	CSAPQTGSGAEQYF	TGCAGTGCCCCACAGACAGGGAGTGGCGCCGAGCAGTACTTC
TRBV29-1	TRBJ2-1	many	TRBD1	CSVVLPGTGGGGLNNEQFF	TGCAGCGTTGTCCTTCCGGGGACAGGGGGTGGGGGACTTAACAATGAGCAGTTCTTC
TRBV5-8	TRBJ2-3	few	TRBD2	CASSLGISGVRTDTQYF	TGTGCCAGCAGCTTGGGTATTAGCGGGGTTCGCACAGATACGCAGTATTTT
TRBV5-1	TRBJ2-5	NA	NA	CASSFGAGQYNEQYF	TGCGCCAGCAGCTTCGGAGCGGGACAATACAATGAGCAGTACTTC
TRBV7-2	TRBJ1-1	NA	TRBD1	CASSLGPDRDTEAFF	TGTGCCAGCAGCTTAGGGCCCGACAGGGACACTGAAGCTTTCTTT
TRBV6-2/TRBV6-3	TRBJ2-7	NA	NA	CAGSYTRQGTMDEQYF	TGTGCCGGCAGTTACACCCGGCAGGGGACAATGGACGAGCAGTACTTC
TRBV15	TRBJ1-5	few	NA	CATSRVQDSLYQPQHF	TGTGCCACCAGCAGAGTCCAGGACAGTTTATATCAGCCCCAGCATTTT
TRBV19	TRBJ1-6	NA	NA	CASAAQGRNSPLHF	TGTGCCAGTGCCGCCCAGGGGAGAAATTCACCCCTCCACTTT
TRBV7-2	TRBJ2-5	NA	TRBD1	CASSLVRTGGETQYF	TGTGCCAGCAGCTTAGTTAGGACAGGGGGGGAGACCCAGTACTTC
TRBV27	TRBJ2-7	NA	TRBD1	CASSLSQGAYEQYF	TGTGCCAGCAGTTTATCGCAGGGGGCCTACGAGCAGTACTTC
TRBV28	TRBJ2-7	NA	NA	CASSFQALPTYEQYF	TGTGCCAGCAGTTTCCAGGCCTTACCAACCTACGAGCAGTACTTC
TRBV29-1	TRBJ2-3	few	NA	CSVGRWGQSSTDTQYF	TGCAGCGTTGGGCGTTGGGGACAATCTAGCACAGATACGCAGTATTTT
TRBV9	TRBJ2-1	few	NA	CASSVGDFYNEQFF	TGTGCCAGCAGCGTAGGCGACTTTTACAATGAGCAGTTCTTC
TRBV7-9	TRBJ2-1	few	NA	CASSLPGGDEQFF	TGTGCCAGCAGCTTGCCCGGGGGTGATGAGCAGTTCTTC
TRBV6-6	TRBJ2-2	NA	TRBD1	CASRDRDRPGELFF	TGTGCCAGCCGGGACAGGGACAGACCCGGGGAGCTGTTTTTT
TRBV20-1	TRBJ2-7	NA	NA	CSARGQKSYEQYF	TGCAGTGCCCGGGGGCAGAAATCCTACGAGCAGTACTTC
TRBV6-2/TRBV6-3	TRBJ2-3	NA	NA	CASSYSWQGTDTQYF	TGTGCCAGCAGTTACTCGTGGCAGGGCACAGATACGCAGTATTTT
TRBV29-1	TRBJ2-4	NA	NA	CSVEDRGGWKQYF	TGCAGCGTTGAAGACAGGGGAGGGTGGAAGCAGTACTTC
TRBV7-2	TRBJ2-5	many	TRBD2	CASSLVMGGGRETQYF	TGTGCCAGCAGCTTAGTCATGGGCGGGGGTCGAGAGACCCAGTACTTC
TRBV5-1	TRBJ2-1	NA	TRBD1	CASSFPGQPHNEQFF	TGCGCCAGCAGCTTTCCGGGACAGCCTCACAATGAGCAGTTCTTC
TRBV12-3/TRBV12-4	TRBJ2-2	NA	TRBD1	CASSPPGTGLVGELFF	TGTGCCAGCAGTCCCCCCGGGACAGGGCTAGTCGGGGAGCTGTTTTTT
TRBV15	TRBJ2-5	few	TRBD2	CATSRGTSGRAGETQYF	TGTGCCACCAGCAGAGGGACTAGCGGGAGGGCCGGGGAGACCCAGTACTTC
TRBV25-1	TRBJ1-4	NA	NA	CASSGGRGGEKLFF	TGTGCCAGCAGTGGTGGAAGGGGTGGGGAAAAACTGTTTTTT
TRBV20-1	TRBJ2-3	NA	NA	CSAGATDTQYF	TGCAGTGCTGGAGCGACAGATACGCAGTATTTT
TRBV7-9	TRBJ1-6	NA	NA	CASSRLGGGRESYNSPLHF	TGTGCCAGCAGCCGCCTAGGTGGGGGGCGCGAATCCTATAATTCACCCCTCCACTTT
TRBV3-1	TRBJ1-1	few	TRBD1	CASSPRTGALGTEAFF	TGTGCCAGCAGCCCTCGGACAGGGGCTTTGGGCACTGAAGCTTTCTTT
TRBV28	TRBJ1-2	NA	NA	CASIGGYNYGYTF	TGTGCCAGCATTGGGGGGTATAACTATGGCTACACCTTC
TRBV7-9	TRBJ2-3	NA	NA	CASSLVSSSTDTQYF	TGTGCCAGCAGCTTGGTGTCCAGCAGCACAGATACGCAGTATTTT
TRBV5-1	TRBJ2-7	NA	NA	CASSLLGTPNYEQYF	TGCGCCAGCAGCCTCCTTGGCACCCCCAATTACGAGCAGTACTTC
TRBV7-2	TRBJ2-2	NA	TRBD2	CASSYSGRISTGELFF	TGTGCCAGCAGCTACTCCGGGAGGATAAGCACCGGGGAGCTGTTTTTT
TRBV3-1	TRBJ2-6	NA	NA	CASSQDPQGSGANVLTF	TGTGCCAGCAGCCAAGATCCACAGGGCTCTGGGGCCAACGTCCTGACTTTC
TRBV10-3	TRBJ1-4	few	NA	CATQGNGEKLFF	TGTGCCACCCAGGGGAACGGAGAAAAACTGTTTTTT
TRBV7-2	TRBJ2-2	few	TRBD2	CASASLRLAGDTGELFF	TGTGCCAGCGCTTCCCTCAGACTAGCGGGAGATACCGGGGAGCTGTTTTTT
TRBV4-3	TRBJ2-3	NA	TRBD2	CASSQELLAGFRTDTQYF	TGCGCCAGCAGCCAAGAGTTGCTAGCGGGGTTCCGCACAGATACGCAGTATTTT
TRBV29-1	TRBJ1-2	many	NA	CSVEDPGSGRYGYTF	TGCAGCGTTGAAGATCCAGGAAGCGGAAGGTATGGCTACACCTTC
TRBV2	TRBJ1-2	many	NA	CASRDFDSSYGYTF	TGTGCCAGCAGAGATTTCGACAGTTCCTATGGCTACACCTTC
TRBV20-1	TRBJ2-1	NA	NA	CSASASRGRNEQFF	TGCAGTGCTAGCGCTAGCCGGGGCAGAAATGAGCAGTTCTTC
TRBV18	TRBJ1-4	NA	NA	CASSLTQGVEEKLFF	TGTGCCAGCTCATTGACTCAGGGAGTGGAAGAAAAACTGTTTTTT
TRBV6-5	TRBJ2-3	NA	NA	CASNGGITDTQYF	TGTGCCAGCAATGGGGGCATCACAGATACGCAGTATTTT
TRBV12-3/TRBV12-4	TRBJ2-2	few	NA	CASSLGDNTGELFF	TGTGCCAGCAGCCTAGGGGATAACACCGGGGAGCTGTTTTTT
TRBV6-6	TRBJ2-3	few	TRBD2	CASSTLAGGLRDTQYF	TGTGCCAGCAGTACACTAGCGGGGGGGCTGCGAGATACGCAGTATTTT
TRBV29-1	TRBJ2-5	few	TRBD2	CSARLAGGRETQYF	TGCAGCGCTCGACTAGCGGGGGGCCGGGAGACCCAGTACTTC
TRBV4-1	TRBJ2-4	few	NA	CASSQDPSVIAKNIQYF	TGCGCCAGCAGCCAAGACCCTAGCGTCATAGCCAAAAACATTCAGTACTTC
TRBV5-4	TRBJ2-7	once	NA	CASSRDSASYNEQYF	TGTGCCAGCAGCCGGGACTCCGCTTCCTACAATGAGCAGTACTTC
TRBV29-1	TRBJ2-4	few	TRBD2	CSVSLRDSGSIKNIQYF	TGCAGCGTTTCTTTGAGAGATAGCGGGAGTATCAAAAACATTCAGTACTTC
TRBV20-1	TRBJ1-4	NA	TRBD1	CSAREPRQGQGEKLFF	TGCAGTGCTAGAGAGCCAAGACAGGGTCAGGGTGAAAAACTGTTTTTT
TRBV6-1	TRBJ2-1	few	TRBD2	CASSPVGLALNNEQFF	TGTGCCAGCAGCCCAGTGGGACTAGCGCTTAACAATGAGCAGTTCTTC
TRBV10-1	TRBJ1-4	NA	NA	CASSRRRLFF	TGCGCCAGCAGTAGGCGTAGACTGTTTTTT
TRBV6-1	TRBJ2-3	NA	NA	CASSEVPATQYF	TGTGCCAGCAGTGAAGTCCCAGCTACGCAGTATTTT
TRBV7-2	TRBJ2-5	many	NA	CASSRTRGGETQYF	TGTGCCAGCAGCCGAACTAGGGGGGGAGAGACCCAGTACTTC
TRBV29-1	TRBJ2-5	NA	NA	CSVFHWRRTQETQYF	TGCAGCGTTTTCCACTGGCGGCGGACCCAAGAGACCCAGTACTTC